This entry lists 31 T cell receptor beta chains sequenced from one sample in a study of cytomegalovirus exposure and HLA in healthy donors (dated by TCRdb to 2015 to 2018). The library was built by means of the immunoSEQ multiplex PCR assay. For the multiplex PCR, a mixture combining 60 forward primers for TCR Vbeta segments and 13 reverse primers for TCR Jbeta segments was used. Imported from immuneACCESS, the table was reduced by TCRdb to in-frame sequences with V and J called. These copies leave out some clones; in studies compared against another copy, an unresolved V gene accounts for under half, and the cause of the remainder is not known. This sample lists 200,000 or so clones; 82% were detected once. The biggest ten clones account for 6.5% of the sample. The sample consisted of PBMCs. The receptors come from a woman aged 50 to 60 in good health and CMV-seropositive.

This chain uses TRBV23-1 with TRBJ2-7, with TRBD1 identical over 7 bases. TRBV23-1 is treated as an ORF (open reading frame) with a function not yet certain. Unmatched junction bases numbered 7, after V lost 3 bases and J lost 2 bases. This CDR3 region has 15 residues. The DNA of the CDR3 is TGCGCCAGCAGTCACAAGGGGGCAAGAACCTACGAGCAGTACTTC. Translation gives CASSHKGARTYEQYF.

This clone was observed a single time. V is TRBV18 and J is TRBJ2-5, with no clear D. Germline CDR1 is KGHSH and CDR2 is LQKENI. The CDR3 covers 11 residues. The V and J ends lost 6 bases and 4 bases respectively, with 6 bases between them. This CDR3 is CASSPSETQYF. As DNA, the CDR3 is TGTGCCAGCTCCCCTTCAGAGACCCAGTACTTC.

This chain joins TRBV5-4 and TRBJ1-2, with TRBD1 as a possible D gene (5 bases). Trimming left V 4 bases short and J 1 base short, with 20 bases between. Germline-derived CDR1 and CDR2 are SGHNT and YYREEE (reference sequence). This CDR3 spans 17 amino acids. The CDR3 coding sequence is TGTGCCAGCAGCCCGTTTGGGCCGACAGAAATTAACTATGGCTACACCTTC. This gives the protein CASSPFGPTEINYGYTF.

The chain recombines TRBV30 with TRBJ1-2, with TRBD1 matching over 8 bases. This CDR3 contains 12 residues. Germline V gives CDR1 GTSNPN, CDR2 SVGIG (reference sequence). V lost 6 bases and J lost 7; bases outside the gene matches: 7. Here the CDR3 DNA reads TGTGCCTGCAGGACAGGGATCTTTGGCTACACCTTC. Its protein product is CACRTGIFGYTF.

This sequence joins TRBV11-2 and TRBJ2-1, with D maybe TRBD2 (6 bases). V was pared by 3 bases and J by 4 bases, with 7 bases between. CDR1 and CDR2 from the germline V gene are SGHAT and FQNNGV. CDR3 length: 13 amino acids. CDR3 nucleotides: TGTGCCAGCAGCTTGGGACTGTACAATGAGCAGTTCTTC. This translates into CASSLGLYNEQFF.

The chain couples TRBV4-3 to TRBJ2-7; D call uncertain. The V end was cut by 4 bases, the J end by 3 bases, with 22 bases between. Germline CDR1 and CDR2: LGHNA and YSLEER. The CDR3 has 17 residues. The DNA for the CDR3 is TGCGCCAGCAGCCCACAAACAGCCGGCAGCCAAAACTACGAGCAGTACTTC. Protein product: CASSPQTAGSQNYEQYF.

The gene calls are TRBV27 and TRBJ2-7; possibly TRBD1 for D (5 bases). V lost 3 bases to trimming and J lost 3 bases, with 9 bases between them. CDR1 and CDR2 (germline): MNHEY, SMNVEV (reference sequence). The CDR3 length is 13 residues. The chain's CDR3 is CASSFPGNYEQYF. CDR3 bases: TGTGCCAGCAGTTTCCCAGGGAACTACGAGCAGTACTTC.

The chain uses TRBV7-9 and TRBJ1-6; 8 nucleotides match TRBD1. Germline CDR1 is SEHNR and CDR2 is FQNEAQ (reference sequence). Trimming took 8 bases from V and 7 from J; bases not matched to a gene: 10. The CDR3 length is 15 residues. For the CDR3, the DNA is TGTGCCAGCTCCGGGCAGGGGGCTGGGAATTCACCCCTCCACTTT. It is translated as CASSGQGAGNSPLHF.

V gene TRBV4-2 combines with J gene TRBJ1-5; D perhaps matches TRBD1 (6 bases). CDR1 is LGHNA and CDR2 is YNFKEQ in the germline V gene. The CDR3 extends over 16 amino acids. V lost 1 base and J lost 4, with 14 bases in between. The CDR3 nucleotides are TGTGCCAGCAGCCAAGCGCGGGGGGGGGCTAATCAGCCCCAGCATTTT. It is translated as CASSQARGGANQPQHF.

The rearrangement joins TRBV6-5 to TRBJ2-5; D is ambiguous. Near its end, the DNA agrees better with TRBJ2-7, so the J call may be wrong. The CDR3 is made up of 14 amino acids. Germline V gene sequence: CDR1 MNHEY, CDR2 SVGAGI. The CDR3 is CASSYESGPYEQYF. CDR3 bases: TGTGCCAGCAGTTACGAGTCAGGCCCCTACGAGCAGTACTTC.

V and J are TRBV21-1 and TRBJ2-5; the listed D gene, TRBD2, was not tested against the DNA. TRBV21-1 is a documented pseudogene. The CDR3 is 16 residues long. CDR3: CASSNSVNRAGETQYF. The CDR3 nucleotides are TGTGCCAGCAGCAACTCCGTGAATAGAGCCGGGGAGACCCAGTACTTC.

This chain connects TRBV7-3 to TRBJ2-3; 7 bases are a match to TRBD1. This CDR3 is 16 amino acids long. Germline V gene lookup returns CDR1 SGHTA and CDR2 FQGTGA. Germline trimming cut 1 base from V and 1 base from J; bases unmatched to any gene: 5. CDR3 sequence: CASSLSAQGGTDTQYF. The DNA of the CDR3 is TGTGCCAGCAGCTTAAGTGCGCAGGGGGGCACAGATACGCAGTATTTT. The full variable domain, its missing parts supplied by reference TRBV7-3 and TRBJ2-3, is GAGVSQTPSNKVTEKGKYVELRCDPISGHTALYWYRQSLGQGPEFLIYFQGTGAADDSGLPNDRFFAVRPEGSVSTLKIQRTERGDSAVYLCASSLSAQGGTDTQYFGPGTRLTVL.

The chain joins TRBV27 to TRBJ2-2, with D hard to call. Trimming left V 3 bases short and J 1 base short, with 6 bases between. There are 14 residues in the CDR3. CDR1 is MNHEY, CDR2 SMNVEV, per germline (reference sequence). CDR3 residues: CASSFTGNTGELFF. DNA for the CDR3: TGTGCCAGCAGTTTTACGGGGAACACCGGGGAGCTGTTTTTT.

The chain joins TRBV18 to TRBJ2-5, with 10 positions matching TRBD1. CDR3 length: 19 amino acids. CDR1 is KGHSH and CDR2 is LQKENI in the germline V gene. V shed 3 bases, J shed 2 bases, and the junction held 15 bases outside the gene matches. CDR3 sequence (DNA): TGTGCCAGCTCACCGACGCCCGGGACAGGGGCTCCGGGGCAAGAGACCCAGTACTTC. Protein product: CASSPTPGTGAPGQETQYF. The variable domain in full, with the rest retrieved from reference TRBV18 and TRBJ2-5, is NAGVMQNPRHLVRRRGQEARLRCSPMKGHSHVYWYRQLPEEGLKFMVYLQKENIIDESGMPKERFSAEFPKEGPSILRIQQVVRGDSAAYFCASSPTPGTGAPGQETQYFGPGTRLLVL.

The chain has TRBV5-1 and TRBJ1-2; a possible D gene is TRBD1 (5 bases). The CDR3 extends over 14 amino acids. V lost 4 bases to trimming and J lost 10 bases, with 20 bases between them. Germline assignment: CDR1 SGHRS and CDR2 YFSETQ. The CDR3 here is CASSLLGGTDVYTF. The CDR3, as DNA: TGCGCCAGCAGCCTTTTGGGAGGGACTGATGTCTACACCTTC.

J is TRBJ2-7 and V is TRBV29-1, with TRBD2 as a possible D gene (6 bases). The germline gives CDR1 SQVTM, CDR2 ANQGSEA. The CDR3 totals 14 residues. V lost 4 bases to trimming and J lost 4 bases, with 17 bases between them. DNA for the CDR3: TGCAGCGTTGCAAGATCTAGCGAGCTTTACGAGCAGTACTTC. It encodes CSVARSSELYEQYF.

Note on this clone: One junction end disagrees with the germline gene, perhaps due to a read error. The V call is TRBV7-9, the J call TRBJ2-7, with D maybe TRBD1 (6 bases). The CDR3 has 14 residues. CDR1 and CDR2 (germline): SEHNR, FQNEAQ (reference sequence). The CDR3 loop reads CSSSLIDRPNEQYF. The CDR3 bases are TGTTCCAGCAGCTTGATTGACAGGCCTAACGAGCAGTACTTC.

The chain couples TRBV28 to TRBJ1-5; TRBD1 might be the D (6 bases). From germline, CDR1 is MDHEN and CDR2 SYDVKM. The CDR3 has 16 residues. The germline V and J ends were trimmed by 2 bases and 7 bases, with 18 bases remaining between them. The CDR3 protein is CASSLRTEARGQPQHF. Here the CDR3 DNA reads TGTGCCAGCAGTTTAAGGACAGAAGCGCGGGGGCAGCCCCAGCATTTT.

V gene TRBV18 combines with J gene TRBJ2-3; D is perhaps TRBD1 (5 bases). This CDR3 is built from 14 residues. Trimming took 0 bases from V and 4 from J, leaving 8 bases between them. CDR1 and CDR2 (germline): KGHSH, LQKENI. In nucleotides, the CDR3 is TGTGCCAGCTCACCACCCTTAGGGGCAGATACGCAGTATTTT. Protein: CASSPPLGADTQYF.

This clone has a single count. The chain employs TRBV27 and TRBJ1-4, with 7 bases matching TRBD1. Germline lookup yields CDR1 MNHEY and CDR2 SMNVEV (reference sequence). The CDR3 sequence is 14 residues long. The J segment lost 7 bases and the V segment lost 4 bases, leaving 6 bases of the junction unmatched. This chain's CDR3 is CASSSDRAAEKLFF. Written as DNA, the CDR3 is TGTGCCAGCAGTTCCGACAGGGCGGCTGAAAAACTGTTTTTT.

CDR3 amino acids: CASSRTTGLGMGGYTF. In nucleotides, the CDR3 is TGTGCCAGCAGCCGCACAACAGGGCTGGGTATGGGTGGCTACACCTTC. The J gene is TRBJ1-2, the V gene TRBV9; weak D call: TRBD1 (6 bases). Germline V gene data show CDR1 as SGDLS and CDR2 as YYNGEE. V shed 4 bases and J shed 7 bases, with 23 bases lying between them. CDR3 length equals 16 residues.

The J gene is TRBJ1-5, the V gene TRBV7-9; 7 positions agree with TRBD1. V lost 3 bases and J lost 5; bases outside the gene matches: 4. CDR3 length: 14 residues. Germline CDR1 and CDR2: SEHNR and FQNEAQ (reference sequence). In DNA form, the CDR3 reads TGTGCCAGCAGCTTTCAGGGGGAGGATCAGCCCCAGCATTTT. Protein: CASSFQGEDQPQHF.

The chain is built from TRBV30 and TRBJ2-3; 10 positions agree with TRBD2. Germline V gene lookup returns CDR1 GTSNPN and CDR2 SVGIG (reference sequence). The V gene end was trimmed by 2 bases and the J gene end by 0 bases; junction bases not matched to a gene: 8. This CDR3 has 17 residues. In nucleotides, the CDR3 is TGTGCCTGGAGTTCTGGACTAGCGGAGCTAAGCACAGATACGCAGTATTTT. Amino acids: CAWSSGLAELSTDTQYF. The whole variable domain, filled in from reference TRBV30 and TRBJ2-3, reads SQTIHQWPATLVQPVGSPLSLECTVEGTSNPNLYWYRQAAGRGLQLLFYSVGIGQISSEVPQNLSASRPQDRQFILSSKKLLLSDSGFYLCAWSSGLAELSTDTQYFGPGTRLTVL.

This clone was seen only once. This chain uses TRBV27 with TRBJ2-1; D may be TRBD1 (6 bases). CDR1 and CDR2 (germline): MNHEY, SMNVEV (reference sequence). V lost 6 bases, J lost 6 bases, and 21 bases lay in between. CDR3 size: 16 residues. CDR3 residues: CASRNLQGLGGNEQFF. CDR3 DNA: TGTGCCAGCAGAAACTTACAGGGATTGGGTGGCAATGAGCAGTTCTTC.

The V and J genes are TRBV7-2 and TRBJ1-1, with a weak D call TRBD1 (6 bases). The germline V and J ends were trimmed by 1 base and 4 bases, with 10 bases remaining between them. The CDR3 is made up of 14 amino acids. CDR1 and CDR2 (germline): SGHTA, FQGNSA. The CDR3 nucleotides are TGTGCCAGCAGCTTAGGGACAGCGAGCACTGAAGCTTTCTTT. Residues: CASSLGTASTEAFF.

The CDR3 is CASSLTWGLRNEQFF. CDR3 bases: TGTGCCAGCAGCTTGACGTGGGGGCTACGCAATGAGCAGTTCTTC. The chain couples TRBV5-6 to TRBJ2-1, with D perhaps TRBD1 (6 bases). Trimming stripped 1 base from V and 6 bases from J, with 14 bases between. The CDR3 loop spans 15 amino acids. The germline gives CDR1 SGHDT, CDR2 YYEEEE.

This chain connects TRBV9 to TRBJ2-2; TRBD1 aligns across 8 bases. Trimming took 0 bases from V and 2 from J; bases not matched to a gene: 3. The germline gives CDR1 SGDLS, CDR2 YYNGEE. There are 16 residues in the CDR3. CDR3 in amino acids: CASSVDAGGNTGELFF. The CDR3 DNA follows: TGTGCCAGCAGCGTAGACGCAGGGGGCAACACCGGGGAGCTGTTTTTT.

This clone was counted once. V is TRBV5-1 and J is TRBJ2-7, with D maybe TRBD2 (6 bases). The CDR3 covers 13 residues. Germline lookup yields CDR1 SGHRS and CDR2 YFSETQ. V lost 2 bases and J lost 6, with 12 bases in between. The CDR3 region has the DNA TGCGCCAGCAGCTTCCACCTGGGGGGCGAGCAGTACTTC. This sequence encodes CASSFHLGGEQYF. Full variable domain (remainder filled in from reference TRBV5-1 and TRBJ2-7): KAGVTQTPRYLIKTRGQQVTLSCSPISGHRSVSWYQQTPGQGLQFLFEYFSETQRNKGNFPGRFSGRQFSNSRSEMNVSTLELGDSALYLCASSFHLGGEQYFGPGTRLTVT.

CDR3 sequence (DNA): TGTGCCAGCAGCAAAGGGAGCACCTCAGAGGAGACCCAGTACTTC. Protein: CASSKGSTSEETQYF. This rearrangement joins TRBV21-1 to TRBJ2-5; the table gives TRBD2 as D, unverified against the DNA. TRBV21-1 constitutes a pseudogene. The CDR3 has 15 residues.

The chain combines TRBV7-2 with TRBJ2-2, with D possibly TRBD2 on 5 matching bases. The CDR3 runs 16 residues. With 3 bases removed from V and 0 bases from J, the gap between germline ends came to 11 bases. CDR1 and CDR2 (germline): SGHTA, FQGNSA. Here the CDR3 reads CASSFSASTNTGELFF. CDR3 nucleotide sequence: TGTGCCAGCAGCTTCTCGGCTAGCACGAACACCGGGGAGCTGTTTTTT.

This chain connects TRBV28 to TRBJ2-1, with TRBD2 matching over 7 bases. Losses at the gene ends were 5 bases for V and 6 bases for J; bases not matched to a gene: 7. The CDR3 runs 14 residues. CDR1 is MDHEN, CDR2 SYDVKM, per germline. The CDR3 DNA sequence: TGTGCCAGCAGTCACCCGGGAGGCATCAATGAGCAGTTCTTC. This sequence encodes CASSHPGGINEQFF.